Shown below are 4 T cell receptor beta chains from a single sample sequenced in a study of T-cell memory formation after mild COVID-19. TCRdb reprocessed the 5' RACE reads via MiXCR and lists one record per CDR3 protein. The data contain fewer than 600,000 distinct CDR3 sequences, about a fifth of them singletons. Sequencing was done on a sample of PBMCs or a T cell subset sorted from them (not recorded which). The receptors here all came from an adult woman who had mild COVID-19 (a few samples of this study predate the infection). Cell type and time point are not known.

This clonotype was observed a few times. The V and J genes are TRBV20-1 and TRBJ2-6; D not certain. CDR3 length equals 15 residues. The V gene's germline CDR1 is DFQATT and CDR2 SNEGSKA (reference sequence). The ends were cut back, 1 base at V and 2 bases at J, with 9 bases in the middle. CDR3 protein: CSARATIPGANVLTF. The CDR3 nucleotides read TGCAGTGCTAGAGCGACAATCCCTGGGGCCAACGTCCTGACTTTC.

This clonotype was found a few times. The chain couples TRBV6-2 or TRBV6-3 to TRBJ2-2; possibly TRBD1 for D (6 bases). V was shortened by 2 bases and J by 5 bases, with 9 bases between the two germline ends. Looked up from germline, CDR1 is MNHEY and CDR2 is SVGEGT. The CDR3 is made up of 14 amino acids. CDR3 in amino acids: CASSYRQGTGELFF. The CDR3 coding sequence is TGTGCCAGCAGTTACCGGCAGGGGACCGGGGAGCTGTTTTTT.

This clonotype was counted between two and nine times. The rearrangement links TRBV29-1 to TRBJ2-3; D unclear. The CDR3 covers 13 residues. Germline values: CDR1 SQVTM, CDR2 ANQGSEA. V was clipped by 4 bases and J by 4 bases, with 12 bases between them. The CDR3 DNA reads as TGCAGCGTTGGCGGCAGGTTAGCAGATACGCAGTATTTT. As protein: CSVGGRLADTQYF.

The chain combines TRBV21-1 with TRBJ1-1. TRBV21-1 is given as a pseudogene. CDR3 length: 15 residues. The CDR3, as DNA: TGTGCCAGCAGCTGCGGGACTTACATGAACACTGAAGCTTTCTTT. Its translation: CASSCGTYMNTEAFF.